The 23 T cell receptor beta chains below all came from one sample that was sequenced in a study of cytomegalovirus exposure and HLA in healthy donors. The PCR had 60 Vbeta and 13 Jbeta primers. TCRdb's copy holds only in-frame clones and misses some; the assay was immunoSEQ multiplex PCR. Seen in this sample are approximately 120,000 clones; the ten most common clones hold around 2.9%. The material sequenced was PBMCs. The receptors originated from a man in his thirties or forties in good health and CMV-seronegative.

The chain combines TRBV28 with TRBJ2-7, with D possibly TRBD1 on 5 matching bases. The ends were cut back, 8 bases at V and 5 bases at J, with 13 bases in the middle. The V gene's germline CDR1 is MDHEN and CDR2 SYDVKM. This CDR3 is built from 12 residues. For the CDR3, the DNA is TGTGCCAGCTTAAGCCAGGGCCACGAGCAGTACTTC. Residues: CASLSQGHEQYF.

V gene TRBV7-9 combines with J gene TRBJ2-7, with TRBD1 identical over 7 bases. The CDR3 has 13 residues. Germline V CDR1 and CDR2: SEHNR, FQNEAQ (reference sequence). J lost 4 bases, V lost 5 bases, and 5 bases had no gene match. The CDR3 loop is CASSHAGGYEQYF. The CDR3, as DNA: TGTGCCAGCAGCCACGCAGGGGGTTACGAGCAGTACTTC.

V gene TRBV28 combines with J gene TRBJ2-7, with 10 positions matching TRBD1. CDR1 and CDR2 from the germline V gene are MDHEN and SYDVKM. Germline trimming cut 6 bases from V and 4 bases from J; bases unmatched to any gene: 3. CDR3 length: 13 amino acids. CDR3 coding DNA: TGTGCCAGCAGGAGGACAGGGGGGTACGAGCAGTACTTC. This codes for CASRRTGGYEQYF.

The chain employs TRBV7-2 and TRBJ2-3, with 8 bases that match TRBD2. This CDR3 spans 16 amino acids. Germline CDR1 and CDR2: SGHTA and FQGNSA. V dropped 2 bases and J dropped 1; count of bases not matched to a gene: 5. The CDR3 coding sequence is TGTGCCAGCAGCTTAACTAGCGGTCCTGGCACAGATACGCAGTATTTT. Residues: CASSLTSGPGTDTQYF.

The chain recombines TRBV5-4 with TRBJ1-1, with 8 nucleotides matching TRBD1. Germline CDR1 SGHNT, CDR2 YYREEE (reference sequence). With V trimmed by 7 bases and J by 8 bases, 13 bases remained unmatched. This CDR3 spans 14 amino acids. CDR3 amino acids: CASRRGDRRAEAFF. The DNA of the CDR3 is TGTGCCAGCCGACGAGGGGACAGGCGGGCGGAAGCTTTCTTT.

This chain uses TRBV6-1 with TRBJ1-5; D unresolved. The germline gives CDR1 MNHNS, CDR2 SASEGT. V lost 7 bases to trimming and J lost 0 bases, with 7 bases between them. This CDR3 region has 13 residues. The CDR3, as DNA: TGTGCCAGCACCCCGCGTAGCAATCAGCCCCAGCATTTT. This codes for CASTPRSNQPQHF.

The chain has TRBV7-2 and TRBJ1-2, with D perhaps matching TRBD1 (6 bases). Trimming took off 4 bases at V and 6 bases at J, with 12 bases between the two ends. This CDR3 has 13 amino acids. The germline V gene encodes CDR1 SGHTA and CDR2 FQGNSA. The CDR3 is CASSWGGANGYTF. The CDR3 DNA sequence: TGTGCCAGCAGCTGGGGGGGGGCAAATGGCTACACCTTC. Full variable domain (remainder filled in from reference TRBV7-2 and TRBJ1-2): GAGVSQSPSNKVTEKGKDVELRCDPISGHTALYWYRQSLGQGLEFLIYFQGNSAPDKSGLPSDRFSAERTGGSVSTLTIQRTQQEDSAVYLCASSWGGANGYTFGSGTRLTVV.

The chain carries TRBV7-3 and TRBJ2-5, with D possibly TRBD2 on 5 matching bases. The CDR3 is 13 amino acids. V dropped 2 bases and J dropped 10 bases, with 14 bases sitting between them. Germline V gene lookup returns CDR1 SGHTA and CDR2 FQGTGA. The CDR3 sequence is CASSLVKGVGQYF. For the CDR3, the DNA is TGTGCCAGCAGCTTAGTGAAGGGAGTAGGCCAGTACTTC.

The CDR3 nucleotides are TGTGCCAGCAAACAGGGACAAACCTACACAGATACGCAGTATTTT. Its translation is CASKQGQTYTDTQYF. The chain is built from TRBV7-2 and TRBJ2-3, with a weak D call TRBD1 (6 bases). This CDR3 is built from 15 residues. In germline, CDR1 is SGHTA, CDR2 FQGNSA. Trimming took 7 bases from V and 2 from J, leaving 16 bases between them.

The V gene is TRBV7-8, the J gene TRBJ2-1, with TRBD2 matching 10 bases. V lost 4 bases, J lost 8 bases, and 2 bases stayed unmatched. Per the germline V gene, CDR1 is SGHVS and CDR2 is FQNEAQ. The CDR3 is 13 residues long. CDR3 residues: CASSSTSGDEQFF. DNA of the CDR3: TGTGCCAGCAGCTCTACTAGCGGGGATGAGCAGTTCTTC.

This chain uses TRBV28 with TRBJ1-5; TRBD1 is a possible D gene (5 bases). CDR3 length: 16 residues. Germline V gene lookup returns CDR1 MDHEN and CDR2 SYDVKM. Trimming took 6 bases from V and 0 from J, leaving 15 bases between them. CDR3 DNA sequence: TGTGCCAGCAGCCGCGACAGCCCCTATAGCAATCAGCCCCAGCATTTT. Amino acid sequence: CASSRDSPYSNQPQHF.

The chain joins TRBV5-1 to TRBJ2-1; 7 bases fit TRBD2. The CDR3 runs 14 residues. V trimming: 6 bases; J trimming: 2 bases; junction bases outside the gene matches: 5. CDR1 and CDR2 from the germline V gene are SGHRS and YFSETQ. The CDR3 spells CASKLADAYNEQFF. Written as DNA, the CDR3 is TGCGCCAGCAAGCTAGCGGACGCCTACAATGAGCAGTTCTTC.

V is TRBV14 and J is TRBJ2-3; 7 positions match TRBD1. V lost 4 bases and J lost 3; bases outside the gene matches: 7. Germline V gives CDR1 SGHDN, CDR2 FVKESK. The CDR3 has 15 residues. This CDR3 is CASSLNPGQTDTQYF. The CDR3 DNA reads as TGTGCCAGCAGCCTGAATCCGGGACAGACAGATACGCAGTATTTT.

CDR3 residues: CASSLAGGTGYNEQFF. DNA for the CDR3: TGTGCCAGCAGCTTGGCCGGCGGGACGGGGTACAATGAGCAGTTCTTC. This chain joins TRBV5-4 and TRBJ2-1; the D gene is possibly TRBD2 (6 bases). With 0 bases removed from V and 4 bases from J, the gap between germline ends came to 14 bases. CDR1 is SGHNT and CDR2 is YYREEE in the germline V gene (reference sequence). CDR3 length equals 16 residues.

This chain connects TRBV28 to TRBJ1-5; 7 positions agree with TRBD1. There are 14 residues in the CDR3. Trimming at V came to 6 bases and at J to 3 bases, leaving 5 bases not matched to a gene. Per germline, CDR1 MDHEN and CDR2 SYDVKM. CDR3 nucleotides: TGTGCCAGCAGGACAGGGAAGGACAATCAGCCCCAGCATTTT. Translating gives CASRTGKDNQPQHF. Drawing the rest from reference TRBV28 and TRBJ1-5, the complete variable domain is DVKVTQSSRYLVKRTGEKVFLECVQDMDHENMFWYRQDPGLGLRLIYFSYDVKMKEKGDIPEGYSVSREKKERFSLILESASTNQTSMYLCASRTGKDNQPQHFGDGTRLSIL.

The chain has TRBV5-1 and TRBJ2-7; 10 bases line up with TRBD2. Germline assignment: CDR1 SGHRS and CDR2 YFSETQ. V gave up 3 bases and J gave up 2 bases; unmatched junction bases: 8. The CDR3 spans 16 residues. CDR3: CASSSTTGTSAYEQYF. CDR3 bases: TGCGCCAGCAGCTCCACCACCGGGACTAGCGCCTACGAGCAGTACTTC.

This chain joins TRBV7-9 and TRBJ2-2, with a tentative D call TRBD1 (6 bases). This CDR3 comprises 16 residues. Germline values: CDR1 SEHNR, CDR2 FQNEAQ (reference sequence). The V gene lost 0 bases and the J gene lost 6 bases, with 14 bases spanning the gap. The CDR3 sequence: CASSLAPGQLSGELFF. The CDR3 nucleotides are TGTGCCAGCAGCTTAGCCCCGGGACAATTATCCGGGGAGCTGTTTTTT.

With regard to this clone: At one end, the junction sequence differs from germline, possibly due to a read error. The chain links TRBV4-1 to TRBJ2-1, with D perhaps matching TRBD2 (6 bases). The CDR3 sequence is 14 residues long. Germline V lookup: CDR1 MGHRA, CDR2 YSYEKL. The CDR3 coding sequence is TGCGCCAGCAGCCAACCCCTCCGCGGGACGCCCTTGATCTTC. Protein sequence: CASSQPLRGTPLIF.

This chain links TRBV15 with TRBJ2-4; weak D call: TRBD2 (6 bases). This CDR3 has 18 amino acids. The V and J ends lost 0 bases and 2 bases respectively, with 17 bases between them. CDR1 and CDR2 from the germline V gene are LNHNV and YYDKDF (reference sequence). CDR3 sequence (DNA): TGTGCCACCAGCAGAGATATTATAGACGGGGGACCCAAAAACATTCAGTACTTC. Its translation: CATSRDIIDGGPKNIQYF.

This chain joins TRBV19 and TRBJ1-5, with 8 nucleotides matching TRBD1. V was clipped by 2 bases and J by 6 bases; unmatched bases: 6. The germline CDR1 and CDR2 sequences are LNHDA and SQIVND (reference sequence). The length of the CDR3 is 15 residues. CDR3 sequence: CASSIFSGGGQPQHF. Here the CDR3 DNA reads TGTGCCAGTAGTATATTTTCAGGGGGCGGTCAGCCCCAGCATTTT.

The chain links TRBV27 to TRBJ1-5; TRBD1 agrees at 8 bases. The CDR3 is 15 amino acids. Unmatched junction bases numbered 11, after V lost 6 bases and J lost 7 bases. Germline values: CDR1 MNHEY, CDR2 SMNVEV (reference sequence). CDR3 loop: CASSNRTGPDQPQHF. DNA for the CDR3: TGTGCCAGCAGCAACAGGACAGGGCCGGACCAGCCCCAGCATTTT.

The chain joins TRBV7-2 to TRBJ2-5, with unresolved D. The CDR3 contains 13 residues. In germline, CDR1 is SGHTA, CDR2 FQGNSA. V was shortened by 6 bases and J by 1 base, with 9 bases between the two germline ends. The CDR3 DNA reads TGTGCCAGCAGTACAGCTTCCCAAGAGACCCAGTACTTC. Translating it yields CASSTASQETQYF.

Here the CDR3 DNA reads TGTGCCAGCAGTCCTATGGGCATCCTTAGGGGTTCTAACTATGGCTACACCTTC. It specifies CASSPMGILRGSNYGYTF. The gene calls are TRBV28 and TRBJ1-2, with D maybe TRBD1 (5 bases). Trimming stripped 5 bases from V and 0 bases from J, with 22 bases between. CDR1 is MDHEN and CDR2 is SYDVKM in the germline V gene. This CDR3 contains 18 residues.